These 11 T cell receptor beta chains were sequenced from one sample in a study of blood T cell repertoires in COVID-19. The data were produced by immunoSEQ multiplex PCR, yet TCRdb's version contains in-frame clones alone and is incomplete. The sample contains 260,000 or so clones, over 80% of which appear only once. Material for sequencing was PBMCs or T cells enriched from blood (not recorded which). All receptors derive from a young woman with acute COVID-19.

The chain couples TRBV10-3 to TRBJ1-1; TRBD1 matches at 9 bases. The V gene's germline CDR1 is ENHRY and CDR2 SYGVKD. This CDR3 contains 13 residues. V dropped 7 bases and J dropped 3; count of bases not matched to a gene: 3. The CDR3 coding sequence is TGTGCCATCACTGGACAGGGGCACACTGAAGCTTTCTTT. It yields the protein CAITGQGHTEAFF.

The sample holds one count of this clone. The V gene is TRBV27, the J gene TRBJ1-6, with 7 positions matching TRBD1. Trimming at V came to 0 bases and at J to 7 bases, leaving 9 bases not matched to a gene. The CDR3 is 17 residues long. CDR1 is MNHEY and CDR2 is SMNVEV in the germline V gene (reference sequence). For the CDR3, the DNA is TGTGCCAGCAGTTTATCGCAGAGGGACAGTCCCAATTCACCCCTCCACTTT. This encodes CASSLSQRDSPNSPLHF.

This chain joins TRBV14 and TRBJ1-6; 9 bases are shared with TRBD1. Germline loops: CDR1 SGHDN, CDR2 FVKESK. V shed 1 base, J shed 11 bases, and the junction held 6 bases outside the gene matches. The CDR3 runs 15 residues. CDR3 nucleotides: TGTGCCAGCAGCCAAGGCGGGGGACAGGGAACACCCCTCCACTTT. This translates into CASSQGGGQGTPLHF. The variable domain in full, with the rest retrieved from reference TRBV14 and TRBJ1-6, is EAGVTQFPSHSVIEKGQTVTLRCDPISGHDNLYWYRRVMGKEIKFLLHFVKESKQDESGMPNNRFLAERTGGTYSTLKVQPAELEDSGVYFCASSQGGGQGTPLHFGNGTRLTVT.

The chain uses TRBV6-5 and TRBJ1-4; D not certain. The CDR3 length is 16 residues. Germline V gene sequence: CDR1 MNHEY, CDR2 SVGAGI. V shed 0 bases and J shed 7 bases, with 15 bases lying between them. The CDR3 here is CASSYSDGDVGEKLFF. Here the CDR3 DNA reads TGTGCCAGCAGTTACTCTGACGGAGACGTTGGTGAAAAACTGTTTTTT.

This chain's CDR3 is CASSPGGGSYEQYF. The CDR3 DNA reads TGTGCCAGTAGTCCGGGAGGTGGGTCCTACGAGCAGTACTTC. The chain carries TRBV19 and TRBJ2-7; 7 bases are shared with TRBD2. The CDR3 has 14 residues. CDR1 is LNHDA, CDR2 SQIVND, per germline (reference sequence). J was trimmed by 1 base and V by 5 bases; bases with no gene match: 5.

This chain uses TRBV5-1 with TRBJ1-2; unclear D gene. This CDR3 is built from 14 residues. Germline CDR1 and CDR2: SGHRS and YFSETQ. V was shortened by 0 bases and J by 1 base, with 7 bases between the two germline ends. The CDR3, as DNA: TGCGCCAGCAGCTTGGACAGTTTTAACTATGGCTACACCTTC. Its protein product is CASSLDSFNYGYTF.

The rearrangement joins TRBV5-1 to TRBJ1-6; tentatively, D is TRBD1 (6 bases). V gave up 4 bases and J gave up 2 bases, with 10 bases separating them. CDR3 length: 15 amino acids. CDR1 and CDR2 (germline): SGHRS, YFSETQ. CDR3 protein: CASSEGGPYNSPLHF. The CDR3, as DNA: TGCGCCAGCAGCGAAGGGGGACCCTATAATTCACCCCTCCACTTT.

The gene calls are TRBV10-3 and TRBJ2-2; 9 nucleotides align to TRBD1. This CDR3 has 13 amino acids. The junction had 5 bases not matched to a gene; V was cut back by 10 bases and J by 5 bases. Germline values: CDR1 ENHRY, CDR2 SYGVKD. CDR3 bases: TGTGCCACACGGGACAGGGAGACCGGGGAGCTGTTTTTT. Protein product: CATRDRETGELFF.

The chain carries TRBV6-4 and TRBJ2-1, with 8 positions matching TRBD1. After removal of 8 bases from V and 9 bases from J, the junction contained 9 bases not matched to a gene. CDR3 length equals 13 residues. Germline V lookup: CDR1 MRHNA, CDR2 SNTAGT. The CDR3 region is CASRKSGTGEQFF. CDR3 coding DNA: TGTGCCAGCCGCAAGTCGGGGACAGGTGAGCAGTTCTTC.

This chain links TRBV2 with TRBJ2-2, with 9 nucleotides matching TRBD1. The CDR3 contains 17 residues. V was clipped by 6 bases and J by 3 bases; unmatched bases: 11. CDR1 and CDR2 from the germline V gene are SNHLY and FYNNEI. The CDR3 is CASRLQTGGADTGELFF. The CDR3 bases are TGTGCCAGCAGGCTTCAAACAGGGGGCGCTGACACCGGGGAGCTGTTTTTT.

The V call is TRBV6-5, the J call TRBJ1-3; possible D gene TRBD1, 6 bases. V lost 0 bases and J 4 bases, leaving 10 bases between the germline ends. Germline loops: CDR1 MNHEY, CDR2 SVGAGI. The CDR3 spans 15 residues. CDR3 region: CASSYSGTQGNTIYF. The CDR3 region has the DNA TGTGCCAGCAGTTACTCTGGGACACAAGGAAACACCATATATTTT.